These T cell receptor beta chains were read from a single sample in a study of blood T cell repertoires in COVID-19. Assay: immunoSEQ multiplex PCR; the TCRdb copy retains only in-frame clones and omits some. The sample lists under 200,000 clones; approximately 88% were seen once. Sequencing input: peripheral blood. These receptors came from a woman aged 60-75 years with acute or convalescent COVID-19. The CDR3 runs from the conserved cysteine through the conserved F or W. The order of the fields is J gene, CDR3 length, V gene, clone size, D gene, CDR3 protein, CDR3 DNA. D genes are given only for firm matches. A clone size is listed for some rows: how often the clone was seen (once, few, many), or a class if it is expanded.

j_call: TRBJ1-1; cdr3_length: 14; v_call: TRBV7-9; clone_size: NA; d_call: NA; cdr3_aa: CASSHGRVGSEAFF; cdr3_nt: TGTGCCAGCAGCCACGGCAGGGTCGGATCTGAAGCTTTCTTT
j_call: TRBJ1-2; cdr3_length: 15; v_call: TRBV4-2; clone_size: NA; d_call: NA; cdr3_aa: CASSQDPGTTGGYTF; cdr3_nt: TGTGCCAGCAGCCAAGATCCCGGGACAACGGGTGGCTACACCTTC
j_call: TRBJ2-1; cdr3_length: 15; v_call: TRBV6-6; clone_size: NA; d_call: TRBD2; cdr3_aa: CASSPGTSGGNEQFF; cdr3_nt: TGTGCCAGCAGCCCTGGGACTAGCGGGGGTAATGAGCAGTTCTTC
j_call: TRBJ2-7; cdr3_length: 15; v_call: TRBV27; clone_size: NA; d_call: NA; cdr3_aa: CASSPLGGKTYEQYF; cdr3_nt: TGTGCCAGCAGTCCTCTTGGGGGGAAAACCTACGAGCAGTACTTC
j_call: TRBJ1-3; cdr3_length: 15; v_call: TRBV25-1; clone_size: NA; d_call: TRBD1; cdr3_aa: CASSEEGARGNTIYF; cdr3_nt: TGTGCCAGCAGTGAGGAGGGGGCGAGAGGAAACACCATATATTTT
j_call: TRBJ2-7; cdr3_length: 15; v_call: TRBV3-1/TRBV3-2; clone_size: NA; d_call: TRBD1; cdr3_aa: CASSPGDRLHYEQYF; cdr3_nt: TGTGCCAGCAGCCCAGGGGACAGGCTGCATTACGAGCAGTACTTC
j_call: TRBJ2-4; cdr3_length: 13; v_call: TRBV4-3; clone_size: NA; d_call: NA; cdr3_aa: CASSQDLGGIQYF; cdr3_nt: TGCGCCAGCAGCCAAGACTTGGGCGGGATACAGTACTTC
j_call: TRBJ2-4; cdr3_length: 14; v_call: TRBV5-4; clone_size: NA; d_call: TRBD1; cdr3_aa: CASSPGTGKNIQYF; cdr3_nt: TGTGCCAGCAGCCCCGGGACAGGGAAAAACATTCAGTACTTC
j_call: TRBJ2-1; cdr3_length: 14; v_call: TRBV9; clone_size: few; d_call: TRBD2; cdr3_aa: CASSVDGGSNEQFF; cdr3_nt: TGTGCCAGCAGCGTAGACGGGGGGTCTAATGAGCAGTTCTTC
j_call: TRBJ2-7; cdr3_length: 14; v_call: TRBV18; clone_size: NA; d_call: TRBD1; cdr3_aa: CASSRQGPGNEQYF; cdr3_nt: TGTGCCAGCTCACGACAGGGCCCGGGGAACGAGCAGTACTTC
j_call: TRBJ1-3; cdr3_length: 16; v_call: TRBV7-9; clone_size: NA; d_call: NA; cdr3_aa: CASSLVLPSSGNTIYF; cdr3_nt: TGTGCCAGCAGCTTAGTTTTACCCAGCTCTGGAAACACCATATATTTT
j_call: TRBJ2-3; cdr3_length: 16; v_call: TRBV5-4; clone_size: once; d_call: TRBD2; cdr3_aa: CASSLAGVLGTDTQYF; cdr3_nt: TGTGCCAGCAGCTTAGCGGGGGTGTTGGGGACAGATACGCAGTATTTT
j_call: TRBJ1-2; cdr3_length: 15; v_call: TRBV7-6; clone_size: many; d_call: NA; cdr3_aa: CASSLGGRSNYGYTF; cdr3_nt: TGTGCCAGCAGCTTAGGAGGCAGATCGAACTATGGCTACACCTTC
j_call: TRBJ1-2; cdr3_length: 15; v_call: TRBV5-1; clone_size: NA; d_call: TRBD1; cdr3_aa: CASSRTGGNNYGYTF; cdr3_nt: TGCGCCAGCAGCCGCACAGGGGGTAATAACTATGGCTACACCTTC
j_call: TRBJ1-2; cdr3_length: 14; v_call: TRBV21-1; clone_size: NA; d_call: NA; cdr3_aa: CASSGGTQLYGYTF; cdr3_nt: TGTGCCAGCAGCGGAGGGACGCAGCTTTATGGCTACACCTTC
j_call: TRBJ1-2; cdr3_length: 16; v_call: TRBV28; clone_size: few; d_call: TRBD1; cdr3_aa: CASSFDRGPRSYGYTF; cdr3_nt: TGTGCCAGCAGTTTCGACAGGGGGCCGAGAAGCTATGGCTACACCTTC
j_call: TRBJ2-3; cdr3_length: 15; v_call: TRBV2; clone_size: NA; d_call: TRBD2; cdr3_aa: CASRGLAGATDTQYF; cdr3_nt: TGTGCCAGCAGGGGACTAGCAGGGGCCACAGATACGCAGTATTTT
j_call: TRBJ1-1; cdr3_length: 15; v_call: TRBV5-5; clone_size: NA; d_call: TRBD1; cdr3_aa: CASSVWDRGLTEAFF; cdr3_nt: TGTGCCAGCAGCGTCTGGGACAGGGGTCTCACTGAAGCTTTCTTT
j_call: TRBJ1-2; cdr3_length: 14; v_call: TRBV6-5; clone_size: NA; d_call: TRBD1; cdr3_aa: CASSLRGPNYGYTF; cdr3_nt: TGTGCCAGCAGCCTTAGGGGGCCGAACTATGGCTACACCTTC
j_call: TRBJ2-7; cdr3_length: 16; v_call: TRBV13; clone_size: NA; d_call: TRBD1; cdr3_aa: CASSLQGTGISYEQYF; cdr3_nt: TGTGCCAGCAGCTTACAAGGGACAGGGATCTCCTACGAGCAGTACTTC
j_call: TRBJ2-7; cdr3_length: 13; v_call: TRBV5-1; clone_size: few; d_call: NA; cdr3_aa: CASSRSSLYEQYF; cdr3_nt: TGCGCCAGCAGCCGGTCCTCTCTGTACGAGCAGTACTTC
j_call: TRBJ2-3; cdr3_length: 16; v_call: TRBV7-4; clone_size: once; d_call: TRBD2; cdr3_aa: CASSPSRLAGPDTQYF; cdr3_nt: TGTGCCAGCAGCCCGTCCCGACTAGCGGGTCCAGATACGCAGTATTTT
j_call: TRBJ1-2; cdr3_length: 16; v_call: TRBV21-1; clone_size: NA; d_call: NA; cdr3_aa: CASSPPGTGGNGGYTF; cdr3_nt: TGTGCCAGCAGCCCTCCCGGGACAGGGGGTAATGGGGGCTACACCTTC
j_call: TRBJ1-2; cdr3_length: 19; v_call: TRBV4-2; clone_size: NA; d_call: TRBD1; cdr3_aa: CASSQPLPSRTGGWYGYTF; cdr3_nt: TGTGCCAGCAGCCAGCCGCTGCCCTCGCGGACAGGGGGATGGTATGGCTACACCTTC
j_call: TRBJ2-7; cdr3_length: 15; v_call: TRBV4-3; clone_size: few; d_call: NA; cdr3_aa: CASSQGPEGSYEQYF; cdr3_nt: TGCGCCAGCAGCCAAGGACCAGAGGGTTCCTACGAGCAGTACTTC
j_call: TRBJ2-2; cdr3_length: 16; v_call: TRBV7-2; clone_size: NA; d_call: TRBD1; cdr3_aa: CASSPGTGVLSGELFF; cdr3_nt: TGTGCCAGCAGCCCCGGGACAGGGGTTCTATCCGGGGAGCTGTTTTTT
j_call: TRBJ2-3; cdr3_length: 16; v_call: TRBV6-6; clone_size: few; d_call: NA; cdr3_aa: CASSPLGGGPGDTQYF; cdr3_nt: TGTGCCAGCAGTCCCCTTGGTGGGGGCCCCGGCGATACGCAGTATTTT
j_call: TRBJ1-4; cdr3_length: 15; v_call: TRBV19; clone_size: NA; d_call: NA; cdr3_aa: CANPRGGTFNEKLFF; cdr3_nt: TGTGCCAACCCTAGGGGGGGGACCTTTAATGAAAAACTGTTTTTT
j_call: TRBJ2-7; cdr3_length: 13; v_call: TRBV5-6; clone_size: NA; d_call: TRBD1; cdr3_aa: CASRGTEAYEQYF; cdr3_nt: TGTGCCAGCAGGGGGACAGAGGCCTACGAGCAGTACTTC
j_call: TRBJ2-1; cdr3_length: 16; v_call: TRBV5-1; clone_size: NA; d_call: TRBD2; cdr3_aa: CASSLRTSGLYNEQFF; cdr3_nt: TGCGCCAGCAGCTTGAGGACTAGCGGGCTATACAATGAGCAGTTCTTC
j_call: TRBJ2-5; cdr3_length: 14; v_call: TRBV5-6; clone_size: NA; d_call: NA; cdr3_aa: CASNPGRASETQYF; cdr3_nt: TGTGCCAGCAACCCGGGCAGGGCGTCCGAGACCCAGTACTTC
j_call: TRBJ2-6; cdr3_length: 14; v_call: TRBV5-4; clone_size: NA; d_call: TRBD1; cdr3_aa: CASSLTGVANVLTF; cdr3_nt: TGTGCCAGCAGCTTGACAGGGGTGGCCAACGTCCTGACTTTC
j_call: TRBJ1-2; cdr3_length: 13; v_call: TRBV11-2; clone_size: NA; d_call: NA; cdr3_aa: CASSLPGNYGYTF; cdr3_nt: TGTGCCAGCAGCTTACCGGGTAACTATGGCTACACCTTC
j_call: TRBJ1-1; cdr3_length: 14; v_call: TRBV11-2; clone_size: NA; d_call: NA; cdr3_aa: CASSLDLKSPEAFF; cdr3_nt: TGTGCCAGCAGCTTAGACCTTAAAAGCCCTGAAGCTTTCTTT
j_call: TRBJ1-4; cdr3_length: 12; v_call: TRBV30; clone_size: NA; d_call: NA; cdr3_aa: CAWSARGEKLFF; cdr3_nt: TGTGCCTGGAGTGCCAGGGGTGAAAAACTGTTTTTT